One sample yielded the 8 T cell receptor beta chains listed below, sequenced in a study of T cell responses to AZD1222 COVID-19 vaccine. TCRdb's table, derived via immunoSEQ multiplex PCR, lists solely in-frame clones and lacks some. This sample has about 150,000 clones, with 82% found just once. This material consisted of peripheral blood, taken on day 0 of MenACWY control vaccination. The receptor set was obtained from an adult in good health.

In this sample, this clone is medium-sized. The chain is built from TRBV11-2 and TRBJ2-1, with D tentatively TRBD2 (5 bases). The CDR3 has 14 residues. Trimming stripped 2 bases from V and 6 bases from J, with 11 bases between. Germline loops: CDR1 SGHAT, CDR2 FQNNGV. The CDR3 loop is CASSLIRRPNEQFF. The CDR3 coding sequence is TGTGCCAGCAGCTTAATAAGGAGGCCCAATGAGCAGTTCTTC.

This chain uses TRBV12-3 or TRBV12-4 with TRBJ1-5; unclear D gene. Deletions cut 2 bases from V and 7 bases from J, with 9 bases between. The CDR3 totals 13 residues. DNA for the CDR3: TGTGCCAGCAGTTTAAGTCAGCAACAGCCCCAGCATTTT. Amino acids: CASSLSQQQPQHF.

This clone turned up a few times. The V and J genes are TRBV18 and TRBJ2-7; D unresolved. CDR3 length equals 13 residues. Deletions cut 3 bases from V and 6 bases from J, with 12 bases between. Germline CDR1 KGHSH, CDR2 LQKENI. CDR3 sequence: CASSPTSPGEQYF. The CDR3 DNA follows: TGTGCCAGCTCACCTACGAGCCCGGGCGAGCAGTACTTC.

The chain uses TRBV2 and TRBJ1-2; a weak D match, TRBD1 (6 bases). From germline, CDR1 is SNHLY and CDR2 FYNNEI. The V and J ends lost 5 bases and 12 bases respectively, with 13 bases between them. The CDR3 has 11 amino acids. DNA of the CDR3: TGTGCCAGCAGTACGACAGGTTCAGACACCTTC. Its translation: CASSTTGSDTF.

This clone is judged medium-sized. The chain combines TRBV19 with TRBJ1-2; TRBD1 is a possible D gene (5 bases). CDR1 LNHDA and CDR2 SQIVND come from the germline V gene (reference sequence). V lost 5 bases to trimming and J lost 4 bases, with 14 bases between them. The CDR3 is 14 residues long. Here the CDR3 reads CASSLIERGYGYTF. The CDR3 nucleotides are TGTGCCAGTAGTCTCATAGAGAGGGGCTATGGCTACACCTTC.

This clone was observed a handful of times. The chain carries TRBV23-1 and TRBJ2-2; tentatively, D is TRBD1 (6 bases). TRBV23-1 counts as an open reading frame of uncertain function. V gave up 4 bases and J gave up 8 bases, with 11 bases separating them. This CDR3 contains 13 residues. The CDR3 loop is CASSLWGPGELFF. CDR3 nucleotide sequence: TGCGCCAGCAGTCTCTGGGGGCCAGGGGAGCTGTTTTTT.

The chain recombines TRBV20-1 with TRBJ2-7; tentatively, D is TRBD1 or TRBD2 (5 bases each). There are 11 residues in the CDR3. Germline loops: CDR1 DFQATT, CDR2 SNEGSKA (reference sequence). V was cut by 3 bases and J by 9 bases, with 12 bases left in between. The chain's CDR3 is CSASPGAGQYV. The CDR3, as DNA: TGCAGTGCTAGTCCCGGGGCAGGGCAGTACGTC.

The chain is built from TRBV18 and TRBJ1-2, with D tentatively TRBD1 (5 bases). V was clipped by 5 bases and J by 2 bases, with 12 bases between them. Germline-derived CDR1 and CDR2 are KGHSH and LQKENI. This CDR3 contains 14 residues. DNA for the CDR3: TGTGCCAGCTCATCAAAACAGGCAAACTATGGCTACACCTTC. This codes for CASSSKQANYGYTF.